This T cell receptor (beta chain) was observed in a study of shared clonotypes between healthy human individuals. For sorted subsets, about 200 ng DNA per replicate equaled 30,000 or so T cell genomes. Data came from immunoSEQ multiplex PCR; TCRdb stores just in-frame clones and leaves some out. The repertoire holds 1,400,000 or so clones, with around 98.5% as singletons. Regarding this clone: What it binds is not known.

Study-wide results and limits: A reduction in generation probabilities was seen for non-shared clonotypes relative to those shared by all four donors. Sequencing depth was expected to affect clonotype sharing among donors.

Input material: naive CD4+ T cells sorted from blood. The subset: CD45RA+ positively selected. The TCR comes from a man aged 25 to 45 in good health.

The CDR3 region is CASSLDKVIREAFF. CDR3 nucleotide sequence: TGTGCCAGCAGCTTAGATAAGGTGATTCGTGAAGCTTTCTTT. This chain links TRBV7-8 with TRBJ1-1; D unclear. CDR3 size: 14 residues. V lost 1 base, J lost 7 bases, and 13 bases lay in between. Per the germline V gene, CDR1 is SGHVS and CDR2 is FQNEAQ.